This T cell receptor beta chain was sequenced during a study of blood T cell repertoires in COVID-19. The ends were cut back, 2 bases at V and 1 base at J, with 13 bases in the middle. Germline lookup yields CDR1 MNHNY and CDR2 SVGAGI (reference sequence). This CDR3 region has 16 residues. The authors' processing: Reference gene primers were amplified, and this amplification served to estimate nucleated cell counts. The table came from immunoSEQ multiplex PCR; TCRdb's copy has only in-frame clones and leaves some out. That table furnishes V, J and clone size, whereas the DNA furnished D and trimming. Of roughly 140,000 clones listed, 80% to 90% are singletons. This clone was seen once.

V gene TRBV6-6 combines with J gene TRBJ2-3, with D maybe TRBD2 (6 bases). The sequencing sample was made of peripheral blood. The sequence came from a woman aged 55-70 years with COVID-19, enrolled during active disease. CDR3 in DNA: TGTGCCAGCAGTTACGGGCGGGGCTGGGGCACAGATACGCAGTATTTT. This translates into CASSYGRGWGTDTQYF.